This TCR beta chain is from a study of blood T cell repertoires in COVID-19. Study background: Collection of acute and convalescent COVID-19 samples took place in the United States, Italy and Spain. Nucleic acid was either cDNA or gDNA, and it came from T cells, B-cell-depleted T cells, or PBMCs.

This clone was detected only once. The CDR3 consists of 14 residues. Germline V gives CDR1 SGHRS, CDR2 YFSETQ. Trimming took 1 base from V and 3 from J, leaving 11 bases between them. Sequencing used immunoSEQ multiplex PCR; TCRdb keeps in-frame clones, though not all of them. The sample yields hundreds of thousands of clones, 88% seen once. Material: peripheral blood. The source of this sequence is a woman aged 45-60 years with COVID-19, enrolled during active disease. The V and J genes are TRBV5-1 and TRBJ2-7; D perhaps matches TRBD1 (6 bases). The CDR3 loop reads CASSLTGRGYEQYF. CDR3 coding DNA: TGCGCCAGCAGCTTGACCGGCAGGGGCTACGAGCAGTACTTC.